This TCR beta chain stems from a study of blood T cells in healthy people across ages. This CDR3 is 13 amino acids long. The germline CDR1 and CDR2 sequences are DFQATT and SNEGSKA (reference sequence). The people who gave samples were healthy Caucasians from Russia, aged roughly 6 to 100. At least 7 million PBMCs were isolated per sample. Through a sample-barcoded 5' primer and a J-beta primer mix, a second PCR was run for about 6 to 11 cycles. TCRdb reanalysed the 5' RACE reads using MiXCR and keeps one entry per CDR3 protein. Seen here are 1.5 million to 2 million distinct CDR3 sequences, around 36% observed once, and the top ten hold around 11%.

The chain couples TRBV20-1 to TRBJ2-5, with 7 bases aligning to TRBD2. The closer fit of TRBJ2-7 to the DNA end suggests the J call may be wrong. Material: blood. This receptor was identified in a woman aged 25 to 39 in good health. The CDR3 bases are TGCAGTGCAACGTATACTAGCGAACGCGAGCAGTACTTC. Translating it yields CSATYTSEREQYF.